The clone carrying this TCR beta chain showed up just once. Its specificity is unknown. Germline CDR1 and CDR2: SGDLS and YYNGEE. The CDR3 spans 15 residues. Between the trimmed V and J ends, which lost 0 bases and 7 bases, there was a span of 14 bases. These data belong to a study of cytomegalovirus exposure and HLA in healthy donors. The overall study: The 120 validation repertoires used the same platform as the 650 to 850 first-cohort repertoires (as reported by a later analysis).

Data came from immunoSEQ multiplex PCR; TCRdb stores just in-frame clones and leaves some out. Here the sample spans around 160,000 clones, 84% being singletons. Study results and limitations: Most sequenced TCRs were rare (though some public TCRs occurred in many donors). Specificity of three CMV-associated chains for CMV antigens was verified in vitro.

The sequenced sample consisted of PBMCs. The J gene is TRBJ1-3, the V gene TRBV9; no firm D call. The receptor comes from a man younger than 45 in good health and CMV-seropositive. Written as DNA, the CDR3 is TGTGCCAGCAGCGTAGACGGCGGGGTGGCGAACACCATATATTTT. It is translated as CASSVDGGVANTIYF.